This TCR beta chain was recorded in a study of T cells in Graves' hyperthyroidism and ophthalmopathy. Study as a whole: Initial diagnosis, before any treatment, was when peripheral blood was collected. Study-wide points: Appearing also in blood were most of the thyroid clonotypes expanded above 0.001.

In its sample, this clonotype was seen once. Antigen specificity is unknown. The source material, RNA transcripts, was used to amplify TCR beta CDR3 regions. A first-round RT-PCR of the TCR CDR3 used the HTBI primer set. TCRdb re-analysed the multiplex PCR reads in MiXCR, keeping a single row per CDR3 protein. This sample yields some 300,000 distinct CDR3 sequences, of which more than 10% are seen a single time; 6% to 8% belongs to the top ten. Exclusion followed for patients with uncontrolled infection, other autoimmune disease, pregnancy or lactation. Diagnostic decisions used clinical symptoms, serum thyroxine and TRAb, thyroid ultrasound and orbital computed tomography. The CDR3 runs 15 residues. CDR1 is MDHEN, CDR2 SYDVKM, per germline. Trimming removed 6 bases from V and 7 bases from J; junction bases left unmatched: 8.

The V call is TRBV28, the J call TRBJ2-7; 14 bases are shared with TRBD2. Input material: blood. The source of this sequence is a woman between 25 and 40 years old with Graves' hyperthyroidism that later progressed to Graves' ophthalmopathy. The CDR3 is CASRITGLAGAEQYF. The CDR3 DNA reads as TGTGCCAGCAGGATTACGGGACTAGCGGGAGCTGAGCAGTACTTC.